Listed below are T cell receptor beta chains from one sample, sequenced in a study of blood T cell repertoires in COVID-19. The data were produced by immunoSEQ multiplex PCR, yet TCRdb's version contains in-frame clones alone and is incomplete. The data hold about half a million clones, with 70% to 90% observed a single time. Sequenced input: peripheral blood. The source of these receptors is a human donor in a cohort sampled during active COVID-19. CDR3s include the opening cysteine and the closing phenylalanine or tryptophan. Each record gives: CDR3 protein, clone size, V gene, J gene. Size is omitted from some rows. Given values are once, few, many or a class for expanded clones.

CASSRDRTSYVEEQFF	-	TRBV18	TRBJ2-1
CASSHRLAGVSSGELFF	-	TRBV10-2	TRBJ2-2
CASSLTEYGYTF	-	TRBV5-8	TRBJ1-2
CASRKPQASAGGYTF	-	TRBV28	TRBJ1-2
CASSLGTGPAYEQYF	-	TRBV7-3	TRBJ2-7
CATANQGTDTPLHF	-	TRBV19	TRBJ1-6
CASSPARDRTAGAGNTIYF	-	TRBV7-2	TRBJ1-3
CASSSWTGGGYGYTF	-	TRBV28	TRBJ1-2
CASSSRIGGRNSYEQYF	-	TRBV7-2	TRBJ2-7
CASSLARNYGYTF	-	TRBV5-6	TRBJ1-2
CATSGTGANYGYTF	-	TRBV19	TRBJ1-2
CASSYSVGGETQYF	-	TRBV6-5	TRBJ2-5
CASSSPSGMIYEQYF	-	TRBV7-2	TRBJ2-7
CASSPPGTSGSNEQFF	-	TRBV7-9	TRBJ2-1
CASRQQYSNQPQHF	-	TRBV2	TRBJ1-5
CASSQLTGLNTEAFF	-	TRBV3-1/TRBV3-2	TRBJ1-1
CAWSGGRGAGNQPQHF	few	TRBV30	TRBJ1-5
CASSREGSSTNEKLFF	-	TRBV5-4	TRBJ1-4
CSVEDHRATGELFF	-	TRBV29-1	TRBJ2-2
CASSSRDRARLLVPNEKLFF	-	TRBV18	TRBJ1-4
CASSLSGQVGTEAFF	many	TRBV27	TRBJ1-1
CASSQDRQGYNEQFF	-	TRBV4-1	TRBJ2-1